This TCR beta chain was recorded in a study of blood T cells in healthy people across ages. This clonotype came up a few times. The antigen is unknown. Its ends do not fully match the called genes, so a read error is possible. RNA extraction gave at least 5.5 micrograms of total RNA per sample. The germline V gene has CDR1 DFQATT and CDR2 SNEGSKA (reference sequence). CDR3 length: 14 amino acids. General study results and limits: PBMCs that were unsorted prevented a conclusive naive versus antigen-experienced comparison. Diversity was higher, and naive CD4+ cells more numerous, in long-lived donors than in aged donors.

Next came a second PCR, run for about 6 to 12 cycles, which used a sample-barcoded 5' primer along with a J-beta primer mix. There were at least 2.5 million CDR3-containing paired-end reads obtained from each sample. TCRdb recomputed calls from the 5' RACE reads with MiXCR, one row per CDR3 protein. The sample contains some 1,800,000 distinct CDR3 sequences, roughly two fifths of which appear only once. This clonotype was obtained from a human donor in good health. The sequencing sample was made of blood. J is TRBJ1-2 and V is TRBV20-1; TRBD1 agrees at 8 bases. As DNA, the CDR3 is TGCAGTGCTGGAGATGAGGGACAGGCAATCCACTACACCTTC. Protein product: CSAGDEGQAIHYTF.